The entry below describes one TCR beta chain. This sample was included in a study of sequential checkpoint blockade in melanoma. Overall study context: Maintenance nivolumab came after either treatment sequence.

TCRdb's copy holds only in-frame clones and misses some; the assay was immunoSEQ multiplex PCR. The sample holds approximately 12,000 clones; around 67% are singletons and the top ten take 23%. Germline V gene sequence: CDR1 LNHNV, CDR2 YYDKDF (reference sequence). The CDR3 consists of 15 residues. V shed 1 base, J shed 7 bases, and the junction held 8 bases outside the gene matches. Treatment described: randomized to nivolumab then ipilimumab (arm A) or the reverse (arm B). PBMC sorting kept live CD3+CD8+ cells without CD19 or CD56. The sample was CD8+ T cells sorted from blood (inferred from file names), taken from a patient given nivolumab and ipilimumab in sequence. The sequence derives from a human donor with melanoma. The gene calls are TRBV15 and TRBJ1-2; 8 positions match TRBD1. This CDR3 reads CATSRGTGNVRGYTF. In DNA, the CDR3 is TGTGCCACCAGCAGAGGGACAGGGAATGTACGTGGCTACACCTTC.